A selection of T cell receptor beta chains follows, all from one sample in a study of early stage breast cancer tumors. Produced via immunoSEQ multiplex PCR; TCRdb's table is partial and in-frame only. The sample gives tens of thousands of clones, about three quarters of which show up once; just under 3.5% is in the top ten. Input material: blood. These receptors were collected from a person in their 40s with breast cancer. Each CDR3 is given with its conserved first and last residue. The order of the fields is clone size, V gene, D gene, J gene, CDR3 protein, CDR3 DNA. A D gene is named only where the DNA matches it firmly. The size of a clone is reported for some rows only, either as once, few or many, or as a class for expanded clones.

-	TRBV6-1	-	TRBJ2-5	CASSDDYGRETQYF	TGTGCCAGCAGTGATGATTACGGAAGGGAGACCCAGTACTTC
-	TRBV29-1	TRBD2	TRBJ2-7	CSVHLAGGPSYEQYF	TGCAGCGTTCATCTAGCGGGAGGGCCCTCCTACGAGCAGTACTTC
once	TRBV5-1	-	TRBJ1-2	CASSLAGDYGYTF	TGCGCCAGCAGCTTGGCAGGGGACTATGGCTACACCTTC
-	TRBV6-5	-	TRBJ2-2	CASILNPQAGELFF	TGTGCCAGCATTCTTAATCCCCAGGCCGGGGAGCTGTTTTTT
few	TRBV7-9	TRBD2	TRBJ2-5	CASSSSGRDQETQYF	TGTGCCAGCAGCTCTAGCGGGAGGGACCAAGAGACCCAGTACTTC
-	TRBV25-1	TRBD1	TRBJ2-3	CASSDRTGITDTQYF	TGTGCCAGCAGTGACCGGACAGGAATCACAGATACGCAGTATTTT
-	TRBV5-1	-	TRBJ2-6	CASSPAGHNVLTF	TGCGCCAGCAGCCCCGCCGGCCACAACGTCCTGACTTTC
-	TRBV6-6	-	TRBJ2-1	CASRSFVAPEQFF	TGTGCCAGCAGATCCTTTGTCGCCCCTGAGCAGTTCTTC
-	TRBV7-9	TRBD1	TRBJ2-7	CASSTHGRDRISYEQYF	TGTGCCAGCAGCACCCATGGGCGGGACAGGATCTCCTACGAGCAGTACTTC
-	TRBV12-5	-	TRBJ2-3	CASRGGQITDTQYF	TGTGCTAGTCGGGGCGGACAGATCACAGATACGCAGTATTTT
few	TRBV29-1	TRBD1	TRBJ2-5	CSVEHRGRKQETQYF	TGCAGCGTTGAACACAGGGGGCGTAAACAAGAGACCCAGTACTTC
-	TRBV6-1	-	TRBJ2-1	CASLGRLSYNEQFF	TGTGCCAGCCTTGGACGACTCTCCTACAATGAGCAGTTCTTC
-	TRBV5-1	-	TRBJ1-1	CASSPAPGNTEAFF	TGCGCCAGCAGCCCCGCCCCAGGGAACACTGAAGCTTTCTTT
-	TRBV7-9	-	TRBJ2-5	CASSTRPSWETQYF	TGTGCCAGCAGCACCCGCCCATCCTGGGAGACCCAGTACTTC
-	TRBV6-6	TRBD1	TRBJ1-6	CASSRQGSSPLHF	TGTGCCAGCAGTCGACAGGGATCTTCACCCCTCCACTTT
few	TRBV2	TRBD2	TRBJ2-1	CASSSGLVGFF	TGTGCCAGCAGTTCGGGACTAGTAGGGTTCTTC
-	TRBV30	-	TRBJ2-5	CAWTAGQETQYF	TGTGCCTGGACGGCGGGCCAAGAGACCCAGTACTTC
-	TRBV7-2	-	TRBJ2-3	CASSPGNPTRGQYF	TGTGCCAGCAGCCCAGGCAACCCCACCCGAGGGCAGTATTTT
-	TRBV5-6	-	TRBJ1-2	CASNLGRGAGVIYGYTF	TGTGCCAGCAACCTCGGGCGGGGGGCAGGGGTCATCTATGGCTACACCTTC
-	TRBV27	TRBD1	TRBJ2-7	CASSLDRGVYEQYF	TGTGCCAGCAGCCTGGACAGGGGAGTCTACGAGCAGTACTTC
-	TRBV6-1	-	TRBJ2-7	CASRPQAPHRGEQYF	TGTGCCAGCAGACCACAGGCGCCCCATCGTGGCGAGCAGTACTTC
-	TRBV5-1	TRBD2	TRBJ2-1	CASSYGLAGLNNEQFF	TGCGCCAGCAGCTACGGACTAGCGGGACTAAACAATGAGCAGTTCTTC
few	TRBV19	TRBD2	TRBJ2-1	CASRPTSGKTYNEQFF	TGTGCCAGTAGGCCGACTAGCGGAAAAACCTACAATGAGCAGTTCTTC
-	TRBV6-5	-	TRBJ1-5	CASSSVGGRGNQPQHF	TGTGCCAGCAGTTCGGTTGGGGGCCGGGGCAATCAGCCCCAGCATTTT
-	TRBV5-1	-	TRBJ2-7	CASRPGTTYYEQYF	TGCGCCAGCCGACCCGGGACCACCTACTACGAGCAGTACTTC
-	TRBV7-2	-	TRBJ2-1	CASSARATWVF	TGTGCCAGCAGCGCCCGGGCAACCTGGGTCTTC
-	TRBV7-3	TRBD2	TRBJ2-1	CASSITSDSYNEQFF	TGTGCCAGCAGCATCACTAGCGACTCCTACAATGAGCAGTTCTTC
-	TRBV11-2	-	TRBJ2-7	CASSSYRRDIHTYF	TGTGCCAGCAGCTCCTACAGGAGGGACATCCATACCTACTTC
-	TRBV18	TRBD1	TRBJ1-2	CASSPTFGQDLYGYTF	TGTGCCAGCTCACCAACCTTCGGACAGGACCTCTATGGCTACACCTTC
-	TRBV7-9	-	TRBJ2-3	CASSLVGGGSGTDTQYF	TGTGCCAGCAGCTTAGTTGGAGGCGGAAGCGGAACAGATACGCAGTATTTT
-	TRBV10-3	TRBD2	TRBJ2-3	CAIRISGSTDTQYF	TGTGCCATCAGAATTAGCGGGAGTACAGATACGCAGTATTTT
-	TRBV6-5	-	TRBJ2-5	CASSYDRKETQYF	TGTGCCAGCAGTTACGACAGGAAAGAGACCCAGTACTTC
-	TRBV2	-	TRBJ2-7	CASRLHYEQYF	TGTGCCAGCAGACTCCACTACGAGCAGTACTTC
once	TRBV5-1	TRBD1	TRBJ2-7	CASSLARTGAYYEQYF	TGCGCCAGCAGCTTGGCCCGGACAGGGGCCTACTACGAGCAGTACTTC
-	TRBV27	TRBD2	TRBJ2-1	CASSLSIGTGTSGNEQFF	TGTGCCAGCAGTTTATCTATCGGAACCGGGACTAGCGGCAATGAGCAGTTCTTC
-	TRBV12-5	TRBD1	TRBJ2-7	CASGRTGSHEQYF	TGTGCTAGTGGACGGACAGGGAGCCACGAGCAGTACTTC
-	TRBV6-1	-	TRBJ2-1	CASIPQQTPYNEQFF	TGTGCCAGCATTCCTCAACAAACCCCCTACAATGAGCAGTTCTTC
few	TRBV10-3	-	TRBJ1-2	CAISDGNYGYTF	TGTGCCATTTCGGACGGGAACTATGGCTACACCTTC
-	TRBV25-1	-	TRBJ2-1	CASSDPRGFGEQFF	TGTGCCAGCAGTGACCCTAGAGGGTTCGGGGAGCAGTTCTTC
-	TRBV19	TRBD2	TRBJ2-7	CASSVGTSGRLGEQYF	TGTGCCAGTAGTGTAGGGACTAGCGGGAGACTAGGCGAGCAGTACTTC
-	TRBV10-3	-	TRBJ2-7	CAISDDWGGDYEQYF	TGTGCCATCAGCGATGACTGGGGTGGGGATTACGAGCAGTACTTC
-	TRBV2	TRBD1	TRBJ2-5	CASSGATGVVETQYF	TGTGCCAGCAGTGGTGCGACAGGGGTAGTTGAGACCCAGTACTTC
once	TRBV5-1	TRBD2	TRBJ2-5	CASSKGAGEGTQYF	TGCGCCAGCAGCAAGGGAGCGGGAGAGGGGACCCAGTACTTC
-	TRBV29-1	TRBD2	TRBJ2-2	CSVDGLAGGTGELFF	TGCAGCGTTGACGGACTAGCGGGAGGAACCGGGGAGCTGTTTTTT
once	TRBV11-3	TRBD2	TRBJ2-1	CASSSGGSGRYNEQFF	TGTGCCAGCAGCTCGGGGGGTAGCGGGAGGTACAATGAGCAGTTCTTC
-	TRBV2	TRBD1	TRBJ1-1	CASRKGQGNTEAFF	TGTGCCAGCAGAAAAGGACAGGGGAACACTGAAGCTTTCTTT
few	TRBV5-1	TRBD1	TRBJ1-2	CASSLTGGDGYTF	TGCGCCAGCAGCTTGACAGGGGGCGATGGCTACACCTTC
few	TRBV20-1	-	TRBJ2-3	CSAEEDTQYF	TGCAGTGCGGAGGAAGATACGCAGTATTTT
few	TRBV5-4	TRBD2	TRBJ2-7	CASSSTSGSYEQYF	TGTGCCAGCAGCTCGACTAGCGGTTCCTACGAGCAGTACTTC
few	TRBV7-9	-	TRBJ1-2	CASSLTESPTYGYTF	TGTGCCAGCAGCTTAACAGAAAGCCCGACCTATGGCTACACCTTC
-	TRBV5-1	TRBD2	TRBJ2-7	CASSPGLADSYEQYF	TGCGCCAGCAGCCCCGGACTAGCGGACTCCTACGAGCAGTACTTC
-	TRBV11-3	-	TRBJ1-2	CASSFNRETGGYTF	TGTGCCAGCAGTTTTAACAGGGAAACCGGTGGCTACACCTTC
-	TRBV6-1	-	TRBJ1-3	CASSEGRQSSGNTIYF	TGTGCCAGCAGTGAAGGGCGACAGTCTTCTGGAAACACCATATATTTT
-	TRBV6-5	-	TRBJ2-4	CASADSSIQYF	TGTGCCAGCGCCGACTCTAGCATTCAGTACTTC
-	TRBV2	TRBD1	TRBJ2-7	CASRAGQGTTSYLRSSYEQYF	TGTGCCAGCAGGGCCGGACAGGGGACTACATCATACTTAAGGAGCTCCTACGAGCAGTACTTC
-	TRBV6-5	-	TRBJ2-7	CASSYGGRKVYEQYF	TGTGCCAGCAGTTACGGTGGCAGGAAGGTGTACGAGCAGTACTTC
-	TRBV5-1	-	TRBJ2-2	CASSLAIASNTGELFF	TGCGCCAGCAGCTTGGCAATCGCCTCGAACACCGGGGAGCTGTTTTTT
-	TRBV5-1	-	TRBJ2-1	CASSLVTGPYNEQFF	TGCGCCAGCAGCTTGGTTACAGGACCGTACAATGAGCAGTTCTTC
-	TRBV4-1	-	TRBJ2-7	CASSQEGGAGTEPYEQYF	TGCGCCAGCAGCCAAGAAGGGGGGGCCGGGACAGAACCCTACGAGCAGTACTTC